Listed below are T cell receptor beta chains from one sample, sequenced in a study of cytomegalovirus exposure and HLA in healthy donors. This table comes from immunoSEQ multiplex PCR, and its TCRdb copy is limited to in-frame clones, with some not included. The repertoire shows 110,000 to 150,000 clones; the top ten hold 2.2%. The sequenced sample consisted of PBMCs. Receptors were obtained from a woman aged 18-29 years in good health and CMV-seronegative. The CDR3 runs from the conserved cysteine through the conserved F or W. D genes are given only for firm matches.

j_call d_call v_call cdr3_aa cdr3_nt
TRBJ2-1 . TRBV7-2 CASSFDGSSYNEQFF TGTGCCAGCAGCTTTGACGGGAGCTCCTACAATGAGCAGTTCTTC
TRBJ2-3 TRBD1 TRBV5-4 CASSLVGQGATDTQYF TGTGCCAGCAGCTTGGTCGGACAGGGGGCAACAGATACGCAGTATTTT
TRBJ2-3 TRBD2 TRBV18 CASSPSAGGDTQYF TGTGCCAGCTCACCTTCAGCGGGAGGGGATACGCAGTATTTT
TRBJ1-4 . TRBV7-2 CASSLSGGGKEKLFF TGTGCCAGCAGCTTAAGTGGGGGAGGGAAGGAAAAACTGTTTTTT
TRBJ1-1 . TRBV11-3 CASSFNMNTEAFF TGTGCCAGCAGCTTTAACATGAACACTGAAGCTTTCTTT
TRBJ1-1 TRBD1 TRBV18 CASSPRTGQISPEAFF TGTGCCAGCTCACCCAGGACAGGGCAAATTAGCCCTGAAGCTTTCTTT
TRBJ2-3 . TRBV6-6 CASSSAGVDTQYF TGTGCCAGTTCAAGCGCAGGGGTGGATACGCAGTATTTT
TRBJ2-1 TRBD2 TRBV19 CAAASGRANNEQFF TGTGCCGCAGCAAGCGGGAGGGCCAACAATGAGCAGTTCTTC
TRBJ2-5 TRBD2 TRBV7-7 CASSPGGGQETQYF TGTGCCAGCAGCCCTGGGGGAGGGCAAGAGACCCAGTACTTC
TRBJ2-3 . TRBV9 CASSVTGATDTQYF TGTGCCAGCAGCGTGACAGGTGCAACAGATACGCAGTATTTT
TRBJ2-1 TRBD1 TRBV5-4 CASSLRPTGADEQFF TGTGCCAGCAGCTTGCGCCCGACAGGGGCGGATGAGCAGTTCTTC
TRBJ2-5 . TRBV9 CASSVGQGGEETQYF TGTGCCAGCAGCGTAGGGCAGGGGGGCGAAGAGACCCAGTACTTC
TRBJ2-2 TRBD1 TRBV19 CASSTAQGTGNTGELFF TGTGCCAGTAGTACCGCGCAAGGGACAGGGAACACCGGGGAGCTGTTTTTT
TRBJ2-2 . TRBV7-9 CASSLQAGGNGELFF TGTGCCAGCAGCCTACAAGCAGGGGGGAACGGGGAGCTGTTTTTT
TRBJ1-1 . TRBV28 CASSGGLTNTEAFF TGTGCCAGCAGTGGGGGACTTACGAACACTGAAGCTTTCTTT
TRBJ2-7 . TRBV6-1 CASSERRGADYEQYF TGTGCCAGCAGTGAAAGGAGGGGCGCTGACTACGAGCAGTACTTC
TRBJ1-1 TRBD1 TRBV10-3 CAITAGQQNTEAFF TGTGCCATCACTGCGGGACAGCAGAACACTGAAGCTTTCTTT